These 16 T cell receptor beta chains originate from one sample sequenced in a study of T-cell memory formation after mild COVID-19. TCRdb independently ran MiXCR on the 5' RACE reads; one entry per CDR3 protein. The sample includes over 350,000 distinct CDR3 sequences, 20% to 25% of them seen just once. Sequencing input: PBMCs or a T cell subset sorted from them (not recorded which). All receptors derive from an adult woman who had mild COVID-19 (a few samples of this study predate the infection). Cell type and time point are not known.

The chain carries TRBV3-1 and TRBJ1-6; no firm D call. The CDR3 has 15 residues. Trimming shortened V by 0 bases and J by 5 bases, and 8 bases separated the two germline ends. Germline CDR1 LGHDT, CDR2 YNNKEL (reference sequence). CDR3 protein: CASSQEGSDNSPLHF. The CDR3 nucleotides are TGTGCCAGCAGCCAAGAAGGAAGCGATAATTCACCCCTCCACTTT.

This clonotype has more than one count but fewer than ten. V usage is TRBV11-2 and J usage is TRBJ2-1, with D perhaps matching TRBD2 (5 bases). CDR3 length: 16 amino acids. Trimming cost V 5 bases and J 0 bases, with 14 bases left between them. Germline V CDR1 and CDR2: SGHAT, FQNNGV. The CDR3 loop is CASSKRGWSSYNEQFF. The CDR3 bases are TGTGCCAGCAGCAAGAGAGGGTGGAGCTCCTACAATGAGCAGTTCTTC.

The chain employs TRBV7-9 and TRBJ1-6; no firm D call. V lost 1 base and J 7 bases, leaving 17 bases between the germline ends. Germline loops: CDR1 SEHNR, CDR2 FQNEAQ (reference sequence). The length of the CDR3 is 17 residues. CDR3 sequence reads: CASSLVLVREDNSPLHF. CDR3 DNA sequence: TGTGCCAGCAGCTTAGTTCTCGTTCGCGAGGACAATTCACCCCTCCACTTT.

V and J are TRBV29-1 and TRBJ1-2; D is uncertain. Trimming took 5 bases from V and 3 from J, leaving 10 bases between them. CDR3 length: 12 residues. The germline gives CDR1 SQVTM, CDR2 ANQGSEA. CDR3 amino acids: CSVNPGDYGYTF. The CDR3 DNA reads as TGCAGCGTTAACCCGGGCGACTATGGCTACACCTTC.

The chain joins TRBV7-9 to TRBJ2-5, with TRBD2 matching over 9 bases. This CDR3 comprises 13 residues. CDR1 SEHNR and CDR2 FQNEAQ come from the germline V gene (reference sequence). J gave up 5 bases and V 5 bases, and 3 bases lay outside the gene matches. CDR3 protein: CASSRTSAETQYF. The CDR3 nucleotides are TGTGCCAGCAGCAGGACTAGCGCGGAGACCCAGTACTTC.

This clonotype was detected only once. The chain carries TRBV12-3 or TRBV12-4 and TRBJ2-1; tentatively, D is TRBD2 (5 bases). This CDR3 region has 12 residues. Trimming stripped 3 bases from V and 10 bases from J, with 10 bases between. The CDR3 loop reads CASSLVAYEQFF. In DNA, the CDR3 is TGTGCCAGCAGTTTGGTAGCGTACGAGCAGTTCTTC.

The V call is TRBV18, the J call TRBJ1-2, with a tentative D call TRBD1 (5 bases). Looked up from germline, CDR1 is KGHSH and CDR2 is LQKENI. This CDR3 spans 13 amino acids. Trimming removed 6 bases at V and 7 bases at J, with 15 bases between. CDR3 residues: CASSIEGTSGYTF. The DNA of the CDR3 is TGTGCCAGCTCCATAGAGGGGACCAGTGGCTACACCTTC.

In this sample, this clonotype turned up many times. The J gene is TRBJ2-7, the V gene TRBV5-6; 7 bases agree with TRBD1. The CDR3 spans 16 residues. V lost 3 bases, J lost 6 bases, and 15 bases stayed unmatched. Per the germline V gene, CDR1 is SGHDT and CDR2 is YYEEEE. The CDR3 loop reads CASSSLGQAIPVEQYF. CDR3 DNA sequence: TGTGCCAGCAGCTCCCTAGGACAGGCGATTCCTGTCGAGCAGTACTTC.

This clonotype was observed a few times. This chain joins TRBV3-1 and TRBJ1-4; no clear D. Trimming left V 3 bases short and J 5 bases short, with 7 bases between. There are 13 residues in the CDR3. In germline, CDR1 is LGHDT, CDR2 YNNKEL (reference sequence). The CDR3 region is CASSQSKNEKLFF. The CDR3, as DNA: TGTGCCAGCAGCCAGAGTAAGAATGAAAAACTGTTTTTT.

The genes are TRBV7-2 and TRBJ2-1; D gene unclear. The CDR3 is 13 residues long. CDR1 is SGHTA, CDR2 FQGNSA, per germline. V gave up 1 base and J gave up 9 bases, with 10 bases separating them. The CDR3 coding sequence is TGTGCCAGCAGCTTAGGAGGAGCAAGTGAGCAGTTCTTC. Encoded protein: CASSLGGASEQFF.

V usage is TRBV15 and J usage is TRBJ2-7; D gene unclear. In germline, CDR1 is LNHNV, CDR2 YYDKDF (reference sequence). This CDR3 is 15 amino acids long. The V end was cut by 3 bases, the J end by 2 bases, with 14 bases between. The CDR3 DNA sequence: TGTGCCACCAGCAGGACCCTCACCGTGGCCTACGAGCAGTACTTC. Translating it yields CATSRTLTVAYEQYF.

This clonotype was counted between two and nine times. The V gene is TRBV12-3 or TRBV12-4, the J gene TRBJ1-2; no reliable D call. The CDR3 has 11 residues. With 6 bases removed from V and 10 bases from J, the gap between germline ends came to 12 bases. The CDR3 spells CASSLDRLYTF. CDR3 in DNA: TGTGCCAGCAGCTTGGACCGGCTCTACACCTTC.

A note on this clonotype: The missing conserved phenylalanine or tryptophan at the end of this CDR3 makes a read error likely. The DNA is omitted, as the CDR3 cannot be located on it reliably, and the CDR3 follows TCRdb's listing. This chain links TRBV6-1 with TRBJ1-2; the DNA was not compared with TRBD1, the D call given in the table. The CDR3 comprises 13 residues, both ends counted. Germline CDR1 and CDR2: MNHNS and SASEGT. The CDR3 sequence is CASSEGRSFPPSV.

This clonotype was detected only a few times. CDR3 sequence (DNA): TGCAGCGTTGAAGGAGGGTTGGATGAGCAGTTCTTC. This gives the protein CSVEGGLDEQFF. The chain recombines TRBV29-1 with TRBJ2-1; a possible D gene is TRBD2 (5 bases). V lost 1 base and J 8 bases, leaving 9 bases between the germline ends. CDR3 length: 12 amino acids. Germline lookup yields CDR1 SQVTM and CDR2 ANQGSEA.

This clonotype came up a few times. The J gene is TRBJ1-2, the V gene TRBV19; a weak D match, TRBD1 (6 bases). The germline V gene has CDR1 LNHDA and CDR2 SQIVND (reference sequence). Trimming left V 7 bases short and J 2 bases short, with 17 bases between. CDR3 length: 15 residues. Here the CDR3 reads CASTRGDTWNYGYTF. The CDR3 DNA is TGTGCCAGTACCCGCGGGGACACTTGGAACTATGGCTACACCTTC.

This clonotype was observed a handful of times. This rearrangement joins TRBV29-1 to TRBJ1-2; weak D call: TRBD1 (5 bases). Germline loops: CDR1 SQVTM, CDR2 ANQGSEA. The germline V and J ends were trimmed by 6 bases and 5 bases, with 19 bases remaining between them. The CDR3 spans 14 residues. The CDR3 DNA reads TGCAGCGTACGACAGATTAATATAGGGTATGGCTACACCTTC. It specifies CSVRQINIGYGYTF.